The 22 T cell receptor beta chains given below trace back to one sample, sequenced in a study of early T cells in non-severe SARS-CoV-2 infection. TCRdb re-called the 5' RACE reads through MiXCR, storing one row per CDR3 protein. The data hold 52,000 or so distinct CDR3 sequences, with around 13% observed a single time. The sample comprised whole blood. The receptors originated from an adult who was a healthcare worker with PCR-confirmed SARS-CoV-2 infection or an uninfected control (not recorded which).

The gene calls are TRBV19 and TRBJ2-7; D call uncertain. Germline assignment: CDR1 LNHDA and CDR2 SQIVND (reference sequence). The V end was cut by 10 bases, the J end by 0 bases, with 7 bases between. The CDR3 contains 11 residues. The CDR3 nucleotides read TGTGCCACCGGGTACTCCTACGAGCAGTACTTC. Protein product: CATGYSYEQYF.

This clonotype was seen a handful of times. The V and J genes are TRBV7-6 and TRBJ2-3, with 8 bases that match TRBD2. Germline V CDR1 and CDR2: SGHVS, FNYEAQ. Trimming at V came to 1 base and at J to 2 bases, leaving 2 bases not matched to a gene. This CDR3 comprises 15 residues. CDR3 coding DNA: TGTGCCAGCAGCTTAGGCGGGGGGCACACAGATACGCAGTATTTT. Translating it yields CASSLGGGHTDTQYF.

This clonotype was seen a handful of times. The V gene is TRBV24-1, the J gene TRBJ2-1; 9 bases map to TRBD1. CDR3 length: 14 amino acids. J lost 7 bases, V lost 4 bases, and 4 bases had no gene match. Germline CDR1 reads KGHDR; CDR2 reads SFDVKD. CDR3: CATSDGTGRNEQFF. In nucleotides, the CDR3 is TGTGCCACCAGTGACGGGACAGGGAGGAATGAGCAGTTCTTC.

CDR3 in DNA: TGTGCCAGCAGCCCCACAGAGATTTTTATCAATGAGCAGTTCTTC. This sequence encodes CASSPTEIFINEQFF. The rearrangement uses TRBV7-9 and TRBJ2-1; no definite D call. This CDR3 region has 15 residues. V lost 5 bases, J lost 6 bases, and 17 bases lay in between. Germline-derived CDR1 and CDR2 are SEHNR and FQNEAQ (reference sequence).

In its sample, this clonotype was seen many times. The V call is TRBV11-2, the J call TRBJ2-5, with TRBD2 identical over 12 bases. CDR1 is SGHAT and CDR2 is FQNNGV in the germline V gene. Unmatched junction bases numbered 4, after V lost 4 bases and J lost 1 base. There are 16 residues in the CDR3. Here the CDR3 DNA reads TGTGCCAGCAGCTCCGGACTAGCGGGGCTCCAAGAGACCCAGTACTTC. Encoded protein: CASSSGLAGLQETQYF.

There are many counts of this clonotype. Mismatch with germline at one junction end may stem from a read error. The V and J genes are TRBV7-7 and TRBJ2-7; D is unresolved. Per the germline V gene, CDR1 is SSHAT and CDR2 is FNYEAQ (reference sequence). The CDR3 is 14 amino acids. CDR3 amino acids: CASSPATGHGEQYF. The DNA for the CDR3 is TGTGCTAGCAGCCCAGCCACGGGCCACGGCGAGCAGTACTTC.

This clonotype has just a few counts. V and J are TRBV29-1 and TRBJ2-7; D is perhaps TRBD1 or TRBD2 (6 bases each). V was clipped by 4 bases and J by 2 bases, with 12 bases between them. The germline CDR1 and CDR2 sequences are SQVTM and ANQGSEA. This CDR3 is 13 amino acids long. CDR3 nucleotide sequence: TGCAGCGTTGGGAGGGGGTACCCCTACGAGCAGTACTTC. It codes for CSVGRGYPYEQYF.

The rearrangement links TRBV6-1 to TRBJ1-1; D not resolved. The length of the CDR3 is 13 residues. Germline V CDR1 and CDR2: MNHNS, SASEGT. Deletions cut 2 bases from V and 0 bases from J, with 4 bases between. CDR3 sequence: CASSEKMNTEAFF. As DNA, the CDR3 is TGTGCCAGCAGTGAAAAAATGAACACTGAAGCTTTCTTT.

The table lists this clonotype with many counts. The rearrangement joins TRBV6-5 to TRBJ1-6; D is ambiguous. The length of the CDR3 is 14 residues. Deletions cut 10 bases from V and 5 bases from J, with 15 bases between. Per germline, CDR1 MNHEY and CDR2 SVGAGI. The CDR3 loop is CATSVVQNNSPLHF. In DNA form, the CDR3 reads TGTGCCACCTCTGTTGTACAGAATAATTCACCCCTCCACTTT.

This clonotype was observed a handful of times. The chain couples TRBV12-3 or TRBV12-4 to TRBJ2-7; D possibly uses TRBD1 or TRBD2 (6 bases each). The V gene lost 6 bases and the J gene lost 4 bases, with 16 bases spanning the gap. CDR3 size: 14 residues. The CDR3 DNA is TGTGCCAGCAGCCCACAACTAGGGGGGTACGAGCAGTACTTC. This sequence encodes CASSPQLGGYEQYF.

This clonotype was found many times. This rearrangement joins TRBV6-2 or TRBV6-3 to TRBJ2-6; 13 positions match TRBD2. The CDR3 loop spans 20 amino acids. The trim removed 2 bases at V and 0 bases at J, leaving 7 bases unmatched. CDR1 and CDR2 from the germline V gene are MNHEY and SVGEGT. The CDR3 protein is CASSYTRGLAGLSGANVLTF. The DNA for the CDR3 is TGTGCCAGCAGTTACACCCGGGGACTAGCGGGACTCTCTGGGGCCAACGTCCTGACTTTC.

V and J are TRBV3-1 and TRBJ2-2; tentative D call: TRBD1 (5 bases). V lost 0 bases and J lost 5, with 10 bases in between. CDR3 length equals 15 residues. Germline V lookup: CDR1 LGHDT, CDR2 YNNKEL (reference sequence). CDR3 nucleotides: TGTGCCAGCAGCCAAGACAGGGCCAATACCGGGGAGCTGTTTTTT. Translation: CASSQDRANTGELFF. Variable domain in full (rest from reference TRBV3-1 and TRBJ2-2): DTAVSQTPKYLVTQMGNDKSIKCEQNLGHDTMYWYKQDSKKFLKIMFSYNNKELIINETVPNRFSPKSPDKAHLNLHINSLELGDSAVYFCASSQDRANTGELFFGEGSRLTVL.

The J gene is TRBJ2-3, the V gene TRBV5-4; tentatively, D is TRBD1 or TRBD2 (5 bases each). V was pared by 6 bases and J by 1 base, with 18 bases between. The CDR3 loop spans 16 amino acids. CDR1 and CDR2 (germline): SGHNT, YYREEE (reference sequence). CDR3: CASTLGVASRTDTQYF. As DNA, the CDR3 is TGTGCCAGCACCCTAGGGGTGGCTAGCCGCACAGATACGCAGTATTTT.

In DNA form, the CDR3 reads TGCAGTGCCTCCGGCAGCCACTACGAGCAGTACTTC. Its translation: CSASGSHYEQYF. V usage is TRBV20-1 and J usage is TRBJ2-7; no clear D gene. Germline V gives CDR1 DFQATT, CDR2 SNEGSKA (reference sequence). Between the trimmed V and J ends, which lost 6 bases and 3 bases, there was a span of 12 bases. This CDR3 comprises 12 residues.

CDR3: CASSRRDWEYEQYF. For the CDR3, the DNA is TGTGCCAGCAGTCGGCGGGACTGGGAATACGAGCAGTACTTC. The chain employs TRBV6-1 and TRBJ2-7; D might be TRBD2 (6 bases). The V end lost 5 bases, the J end lost 4 bases, and 15 bases lay between the germline ends. CDR3 size: 14 residues. Per germline, CDR1 MNHNS and CDR2 SASEGT.

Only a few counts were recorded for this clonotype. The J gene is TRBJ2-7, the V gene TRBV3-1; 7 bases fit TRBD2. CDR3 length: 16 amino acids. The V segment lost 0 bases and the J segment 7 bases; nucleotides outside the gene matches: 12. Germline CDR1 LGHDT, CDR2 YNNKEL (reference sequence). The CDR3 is CASSQDIRRLAKEQYF. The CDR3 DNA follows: TGTGCCAGCAGCCAAGATATCCGGAGACTAGCAAAAGAGCAGTACTTC.

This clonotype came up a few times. As DNA, the CDR3 is TGCAGCGTTGAGGGCCGGGGCCCGTTCGAGCAGTACTTC. Translated: CSVEGRGPFEQYF. This chain links TRBV29-1 with TRBJ2-7, with D possibly called TRBD1 or TRBD2 (5 bases each). CDR1 SQVTM and CDR2 ANQGSEA come from the germline V gene. This CDR3 has 13 amino acids. V shed 3 bases and J shed 6 bases, with 15 bases lying between them.

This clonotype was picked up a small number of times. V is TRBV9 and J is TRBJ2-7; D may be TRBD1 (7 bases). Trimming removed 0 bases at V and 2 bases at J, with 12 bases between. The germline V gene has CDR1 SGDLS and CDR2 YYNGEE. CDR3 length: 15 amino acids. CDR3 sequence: CASSVGQGGTYEQYF. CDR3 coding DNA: TGTGCCAGCAGCGTAGGTCAGGGGGGTACCTACGAGCAGTACTTC.

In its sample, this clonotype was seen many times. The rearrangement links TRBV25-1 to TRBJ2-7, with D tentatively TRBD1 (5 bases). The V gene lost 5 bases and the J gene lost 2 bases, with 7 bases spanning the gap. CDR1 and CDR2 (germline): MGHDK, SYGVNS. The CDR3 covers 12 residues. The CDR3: CASSPGPYEQYF. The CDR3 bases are TGTGCCAGCAGTCCAGGGCCCTACGAGCAGTACTTC.

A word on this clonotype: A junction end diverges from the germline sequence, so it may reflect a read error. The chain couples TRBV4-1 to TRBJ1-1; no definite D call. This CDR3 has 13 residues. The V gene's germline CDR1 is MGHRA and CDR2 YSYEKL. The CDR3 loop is CDSSQVQNTEAFF. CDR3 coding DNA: TGCGACAGCAGCCAAGTACAGAACACTGAAGCTTTCTTT.

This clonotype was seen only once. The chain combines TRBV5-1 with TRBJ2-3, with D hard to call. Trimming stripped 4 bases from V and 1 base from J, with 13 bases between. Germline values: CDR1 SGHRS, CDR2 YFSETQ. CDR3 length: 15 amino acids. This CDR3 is CASSQMGGGTDTQYF. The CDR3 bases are TGCGCCAGCAGCCAGATGGGTGGAGGCACAGATACGCAGTATTTT.

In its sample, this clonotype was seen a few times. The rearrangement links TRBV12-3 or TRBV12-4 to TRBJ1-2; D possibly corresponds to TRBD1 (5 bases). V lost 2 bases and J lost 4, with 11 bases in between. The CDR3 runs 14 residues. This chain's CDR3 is CASSLRGLSYGYTF. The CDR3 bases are TGTGCCAGCAGTTTACGGGGGTTAAGCTATGGCTACACCTTC.